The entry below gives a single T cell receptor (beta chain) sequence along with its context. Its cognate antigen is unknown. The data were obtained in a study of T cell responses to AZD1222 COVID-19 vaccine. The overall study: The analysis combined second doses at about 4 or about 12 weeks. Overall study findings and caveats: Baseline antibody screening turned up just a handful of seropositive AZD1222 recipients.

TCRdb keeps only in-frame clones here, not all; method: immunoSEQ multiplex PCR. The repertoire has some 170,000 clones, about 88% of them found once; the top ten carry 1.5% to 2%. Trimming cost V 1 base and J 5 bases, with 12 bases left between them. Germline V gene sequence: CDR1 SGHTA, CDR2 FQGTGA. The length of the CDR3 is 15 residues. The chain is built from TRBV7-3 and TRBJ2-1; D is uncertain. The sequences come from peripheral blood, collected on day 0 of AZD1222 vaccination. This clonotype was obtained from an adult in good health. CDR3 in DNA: TGTGCCAGCAGCTTAAGGTGGGATTCGCACAATGAGCAGTTCTTC. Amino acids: CASSLRWDSHNEQFF.